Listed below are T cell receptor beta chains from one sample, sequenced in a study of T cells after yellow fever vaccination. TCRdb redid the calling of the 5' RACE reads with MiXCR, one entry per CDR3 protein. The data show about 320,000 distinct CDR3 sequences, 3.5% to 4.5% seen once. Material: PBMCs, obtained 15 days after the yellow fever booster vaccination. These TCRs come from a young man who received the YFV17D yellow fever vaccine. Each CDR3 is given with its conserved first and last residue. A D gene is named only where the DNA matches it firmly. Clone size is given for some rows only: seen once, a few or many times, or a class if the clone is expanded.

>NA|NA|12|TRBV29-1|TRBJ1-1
TGCAGCGTTGACCGGGGGGACACTGAAGCTTTCTTT
CSVDRGDTEAFF
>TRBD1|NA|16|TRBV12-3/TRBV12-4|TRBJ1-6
TGTGCCAGCAGCTACACCGGGACAGGGGGCCTTCCACCCCTCCACTTT
CASSYTGTGGLPPLHF
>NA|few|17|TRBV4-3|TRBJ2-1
TGCGCCAGCAGCCACTCCGCCGTGGGGACCTCCTACAATGAGCAGTTCTTC
CASSHSAVGTSYNEQFF
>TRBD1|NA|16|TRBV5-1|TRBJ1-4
TGCGCCAGCAGCGTAACTCCGACAGGGGTTAATGAAAAACTGTTTTTT
CASSVTPTGVNEKLFF
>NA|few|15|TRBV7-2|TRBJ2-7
TGTGCCAGCAGCTACTTAACAGGGTTGAGCTACGAGCAGTACTTC
CASSYLTGLSYEQYF
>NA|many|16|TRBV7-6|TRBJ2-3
TGTGCCAGCAGCTTATTCGGAGCGGAGGTCACAGATACGCAGTATTTT
CASSLFGAEVTDTQYF
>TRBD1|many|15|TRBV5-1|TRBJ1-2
TGCGCCAGCAGCTTCGGAGGGACAGCTAACTATGGCTACACCTTC
CASSFGGTANYGYTF
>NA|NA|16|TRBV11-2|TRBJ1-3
TGTGCCAGCAGCTTTGGACTGGGACTCTCTGGAAACACCATATATTTT
CASSFGLGLSGNTIYF
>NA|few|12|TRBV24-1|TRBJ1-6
TGTGCCACCAGCCAAGGACAGAAACCCCTCCACTTT
CATSQGQKPLHF
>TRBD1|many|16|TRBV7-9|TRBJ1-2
TGTGCCAGCAGTCGCGGACAGGGGGCACTTATAGAGGGCTACACCTTC
CASSRGQGALIEGYTF
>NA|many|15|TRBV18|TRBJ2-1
TGTGCCAGCTCACCGTCAGCTAGAACGTACAATGAGCAGTTCTTC
CASSPSARTYNEQFF
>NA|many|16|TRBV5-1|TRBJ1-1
TGCGCCAGCAGCTTGGTTCTGCCCGAGATGAACACTGAAGCTTTCTTT
CASSLVLPEMNTEAFF
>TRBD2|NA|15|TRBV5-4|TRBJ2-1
TGTGCCAGCAGCTTTCCTAGCGGGGGCATCGATGAGCAGTTCTTC
CASSFPSGGIDEQFF
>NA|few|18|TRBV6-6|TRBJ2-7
TGTGCCAGCAGTTACTCGACTCCTCTGTTACCGAGAGAAGGCGAGCAGTACTTC
CASSYSTPLLPREGEQYF
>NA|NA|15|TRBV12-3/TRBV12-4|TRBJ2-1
TGTGCCAGCAGCGGAACAGGGCCCGCCTACAATGAGCAGTTCTTC
CASSGTGPAYNEQFF
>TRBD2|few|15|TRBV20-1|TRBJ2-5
TGCAGTGCCACGCCGGCAGCGGGGGGTGGGGAGACCCAGTACTTC
CSATPAAGGGETQYF
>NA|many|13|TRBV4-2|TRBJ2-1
TGTGCCAGCAGCCAAGAGGTCTGGGATGAGCAGTTCTTC
CASSQEVWDEQFF
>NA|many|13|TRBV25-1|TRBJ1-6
TGTGCCGCGGGAAGGGACACGGATTCACCCCTCCACTTT
CAAGRDTDSPLHF
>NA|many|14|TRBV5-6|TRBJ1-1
TGTGCCAGCAGCATCAATGGGGGTGACACTGAAGCTTTCTTT
CASSINGGDTEAFF
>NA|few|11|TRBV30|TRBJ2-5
TGTGCCTGGCGGTGGAGGGAGACCCAGTACTTC
CAWRWRETQYF
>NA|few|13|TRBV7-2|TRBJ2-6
TGTGCCAGCACCCCAGGTTCGACCAACGTCCTGACTTTC
CASTPGSTNVLTF
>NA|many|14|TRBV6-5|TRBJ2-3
TGTGCCAGCAGCCTTCGATTCCGCACAGATACGCAGTATTTT
CASSLRFRTDTQYF
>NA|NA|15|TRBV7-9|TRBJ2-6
TGTGCCAGCAGCTTAGGGAGCCTGGCGGCCAACGTCCTGACTTTC
CASSLGSLAANVLTF
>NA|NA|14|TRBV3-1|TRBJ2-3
TGTGCCAGCAGCCAAGATAGTTACAGCCATACGCAGTATTTT
CASSQDSYSHTQYF
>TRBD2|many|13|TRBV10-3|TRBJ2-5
TGTGCCATCAAGGAACGCGGGGGAGAGACCCAGTACTTC
CAIKERGGETQYF
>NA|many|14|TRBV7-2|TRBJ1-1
TGTGCCAGCAGCAGCCTCAGGGGAAATGCTGAAGCTTTCTTT
CASSSLRGNAEAFF
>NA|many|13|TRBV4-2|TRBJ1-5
TGTGCCAGCAGCCAAGACTTACATCAGCCCCAGCATTTT
CASSQDLHQPQHF
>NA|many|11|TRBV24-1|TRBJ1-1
TGTGCCACCAGTGAGGGCACTGAAGCTTTCTTT
CATSEGTEAFF
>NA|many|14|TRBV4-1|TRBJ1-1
TGCGCCAGCAGCCAATTTGGGGGGCGCACTGAAGCTTTCTTT
CASSQFGGRTEAFF
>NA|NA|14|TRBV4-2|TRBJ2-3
TGTGCCAGCAGCCAGCCGGACTACTCAGATACGCAGTATTTT
CASSQPDYSDTQYF
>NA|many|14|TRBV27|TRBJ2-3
TGTGCCAGCAGAGACGCCGGGGTTATTGGTACGCAGTATTTT
CASRDAGVIGTQYF
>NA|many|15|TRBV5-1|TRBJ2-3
TGCGCCAGCAGCTTGGGACTTACGGCGGCAGATACGCAGTATTTT
CASSLGLTAADTQYF
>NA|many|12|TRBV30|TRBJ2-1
TGTGCCTGGAGTGTTACTAGCAATGAGCAGTTCTTC
CAWSVTSNEQFF
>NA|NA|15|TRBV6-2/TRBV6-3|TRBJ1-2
TGTGCCAGCAGTTACTCTCGGGCAGTCATAAGTGGCTACACCTTC
CASSYSRAVISGYTF
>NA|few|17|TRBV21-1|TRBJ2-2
TGTGCCAGCAGCAAAATTGGAGGGGCCGGGGACACCGGGGAGCTGTTTTTT
CASSKIGGAGDTGELFF
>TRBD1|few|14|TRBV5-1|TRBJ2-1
TGCGCCAGCAGCGGAGGACAGGCTTACAATGAGCAGTTCTTC
CASSGGQAYNEQFF
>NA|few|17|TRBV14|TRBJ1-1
TGTGCCAGCAGCGCTCCCGGGACGGCATACATGAACACTGAAGCTTTCTTT
CASSAPGTAYMNTEAFF
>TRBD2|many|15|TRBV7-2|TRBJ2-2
TGTGCCAGCAGCTTGAGGGCGGGGGAGCGCGGGGAGCTGTTTTTT
CASSLRAGERGELFF
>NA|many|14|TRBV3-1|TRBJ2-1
TGTGCCAGCAGCCGAAGATCCGGGGAGAATGAGCAGTTCTTC
CASSRRSGENEQFF
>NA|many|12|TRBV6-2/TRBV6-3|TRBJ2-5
TGTGCCAGCGCCGCATCGGAGGAGACCCAGTACTTC
CASAASEETQYF
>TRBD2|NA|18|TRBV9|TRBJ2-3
TGTGCCAGCAGCGTGGGCCTAGCGGGGGGCTCCTACACAGATACGCAGTATTTT
CASSVGLAGGSYTDTQYF
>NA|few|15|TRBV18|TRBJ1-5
TGTGCCAGCTCACCACCGGGGAGGGGCCTACAGCCCCAGCATTTT
CASSPPGRGLQPQHF
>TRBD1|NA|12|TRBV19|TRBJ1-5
TGTGCCAGTACAGGGGGTGGTCAGCCCCAGCATTTT
CASTGGGQPQHF
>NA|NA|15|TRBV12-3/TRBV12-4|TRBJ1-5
TGTGCCAGCAGCCATACCCCGGGGCGGTTCGGGCCCCAGCATTTT
CASSHTPGRFGPQHF
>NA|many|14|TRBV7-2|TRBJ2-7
TGTGCCAGCAGCTTAGAGTGGGGCCCGGACGAGCAGTACTTC
CASSLEWGPDEQYF
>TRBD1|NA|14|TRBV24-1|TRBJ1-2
TGTGCCACCAGTGATTCCCAGGGGGCGCCTGGCTACACCTTC
CATSDSQGAPGYTF
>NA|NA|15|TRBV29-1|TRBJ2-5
TGCAGCGTTGAAGGGGTAGTCGGTAATGGAGGGACCCAGTACTTC
CSVEGVVGNGGTQYF
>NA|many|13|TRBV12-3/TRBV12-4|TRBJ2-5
TGTGCCAGCAGTATTCAGGGAGGCGAGACCCAGTACTTC
CASSIQGGETQYF